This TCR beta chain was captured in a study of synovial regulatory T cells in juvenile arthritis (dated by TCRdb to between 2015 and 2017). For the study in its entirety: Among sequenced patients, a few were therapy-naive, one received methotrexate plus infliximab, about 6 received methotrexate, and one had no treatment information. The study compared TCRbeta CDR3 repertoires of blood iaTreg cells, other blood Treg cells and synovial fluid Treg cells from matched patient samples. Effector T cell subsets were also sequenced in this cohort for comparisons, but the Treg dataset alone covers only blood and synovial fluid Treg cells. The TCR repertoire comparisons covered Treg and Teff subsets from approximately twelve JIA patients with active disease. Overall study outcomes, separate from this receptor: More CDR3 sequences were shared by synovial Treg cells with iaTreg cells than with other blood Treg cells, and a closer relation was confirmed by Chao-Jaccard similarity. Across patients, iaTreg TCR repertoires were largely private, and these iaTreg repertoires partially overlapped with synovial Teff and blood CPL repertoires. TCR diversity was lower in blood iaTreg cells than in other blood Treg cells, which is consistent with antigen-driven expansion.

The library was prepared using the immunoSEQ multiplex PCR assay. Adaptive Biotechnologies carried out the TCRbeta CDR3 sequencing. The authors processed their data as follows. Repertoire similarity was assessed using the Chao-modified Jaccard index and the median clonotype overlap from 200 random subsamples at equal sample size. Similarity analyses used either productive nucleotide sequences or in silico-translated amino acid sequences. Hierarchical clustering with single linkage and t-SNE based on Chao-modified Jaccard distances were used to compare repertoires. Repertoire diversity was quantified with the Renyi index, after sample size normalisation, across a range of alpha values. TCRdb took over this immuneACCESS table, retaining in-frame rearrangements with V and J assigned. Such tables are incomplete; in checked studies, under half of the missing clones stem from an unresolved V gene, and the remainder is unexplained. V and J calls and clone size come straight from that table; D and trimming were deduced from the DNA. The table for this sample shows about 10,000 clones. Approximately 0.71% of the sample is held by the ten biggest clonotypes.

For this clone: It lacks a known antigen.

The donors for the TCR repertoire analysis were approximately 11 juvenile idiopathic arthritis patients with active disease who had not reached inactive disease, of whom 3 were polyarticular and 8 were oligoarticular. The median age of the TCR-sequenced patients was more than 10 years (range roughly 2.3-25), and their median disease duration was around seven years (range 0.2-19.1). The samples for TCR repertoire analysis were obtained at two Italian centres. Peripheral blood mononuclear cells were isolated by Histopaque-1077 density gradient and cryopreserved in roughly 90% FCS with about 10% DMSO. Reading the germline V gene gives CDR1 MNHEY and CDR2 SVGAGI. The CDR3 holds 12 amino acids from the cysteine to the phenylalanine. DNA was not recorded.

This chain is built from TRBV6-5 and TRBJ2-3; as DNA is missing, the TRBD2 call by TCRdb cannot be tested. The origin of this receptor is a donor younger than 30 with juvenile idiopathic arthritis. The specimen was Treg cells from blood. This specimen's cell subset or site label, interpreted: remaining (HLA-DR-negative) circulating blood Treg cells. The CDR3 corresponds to CASSSGTDTQYF.